This TCR beta chain is drawn from a study of CD8+ T cells in alopecia areata. This clone occurred once. Per germline, CDR1 MNHEY and CDR2 SMNVEV (reference sequence). This CDR3 contains 11 residues. Trimming shortened V by 8 bases and J by 5 bases, and 6 bases separated the two germline ends. Indicated treatment: oral pan-JAK inhibitor, 5-10 mg twice daily. cDNA prepared by RNA extraction and subsequent reverse transcription served as the template for sequencing. Libraries were prepared by immunoSEQ multiplex PCR; TCRdb keeps only in-frame clonotypes and omits some of them. The sample lists some 150,000 clones; roughly four fifths were seen once.

This sample comprised CD8+ T cells sorted from blood, obtained at week 4, from a patient treated with tofacitinib. This chain uses TRBV27 with TRBJ2-2; perhaps TRBD2 as D (6 bases). This clonotype was sampled from a human donor with alopecia areata. This CDR3 reads CASRGTGELFF. CDR3 sequence (DNA): TGTGCCAGCCGGGGGACCGGGGAGCTGTTTTTT.